This TCR beta chain was identified in a study of blood T cell repertoires in COVID-19. In regard to this clone: The sample has other DNA sequences that encode this CDR3 too.

Between the trimmed V and J ends, which lost 5 bases and 2 bases, there was a span of 2 bases. The CDR3 runs to 11 residues. Libraries were prepared by immunoSEQ multiplex PCR; TCRdb keeps only in-frame clonotypes and omits some of them. The repertoire includes approximately 390,000 clones, approximately 89% of them detected once, and under 3% sits in the top ten. The sequencing input was peripheral blood. The clonotype originates from a woman aged 55-70 years with COVID-19, enrolled during active disease. The chain recombines TRBV12-3 or TRBV12-4 with TRBJ2-3, with D hard to call. The CDR3 reads CASSLTDTQYF. In DNA, the CDR3 is TGTGCCAGCAGTCTCACAGATACGCAGTATTTT.